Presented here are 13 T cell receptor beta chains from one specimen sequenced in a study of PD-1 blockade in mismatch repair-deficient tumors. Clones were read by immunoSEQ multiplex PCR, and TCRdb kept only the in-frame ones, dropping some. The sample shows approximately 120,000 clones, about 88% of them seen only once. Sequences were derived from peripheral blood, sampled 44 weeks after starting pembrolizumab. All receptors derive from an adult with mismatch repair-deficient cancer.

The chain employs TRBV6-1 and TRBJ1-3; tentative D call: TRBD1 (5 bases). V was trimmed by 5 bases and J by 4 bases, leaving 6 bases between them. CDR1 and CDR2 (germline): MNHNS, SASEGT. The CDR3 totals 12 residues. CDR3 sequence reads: CASSRQGNTIYF. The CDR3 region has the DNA TGTGCCAGCAGTCGACAGGGAAACACCATATATTTT.

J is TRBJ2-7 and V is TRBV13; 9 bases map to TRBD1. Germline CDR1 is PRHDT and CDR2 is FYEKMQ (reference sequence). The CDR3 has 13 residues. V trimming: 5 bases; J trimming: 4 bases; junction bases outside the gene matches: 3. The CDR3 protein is CASSAGQGYEQYF. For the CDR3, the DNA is TGTGCCAGCAGCGCCGGACAGGGGTACGAGCAGTACTTC.

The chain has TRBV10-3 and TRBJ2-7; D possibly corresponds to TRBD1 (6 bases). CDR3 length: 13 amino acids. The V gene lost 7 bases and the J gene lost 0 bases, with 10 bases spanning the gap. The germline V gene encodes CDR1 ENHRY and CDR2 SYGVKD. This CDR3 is CAIKTGNSYEQYF. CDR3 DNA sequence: TGTGCCATCAAGACAGGAAACTCCTACGAGCAGTACTTC.

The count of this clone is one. The CDR3 loop reads CASSLETEGHRSGNTIYF. In DNA form, the CDR3 reads TGCGCCAGCAGCTTGGAAACCGAGGGACACCGCTCTGGAAACACCATATATTTT. The chain uses TRBV5-1 and TRBJ1-3, with a weak D call TRBD1 (6 bases). Trimming shortened V by 0 bases and J by 0 bases, and 16 bases separated the two germline ends. The CDR3 is 18 amino acids. CDR1 is SGHRS and CDR2 is YFSETQ in the germline V gene.

The CDR3 DNA follows: TGTGCCAGCAGTTCTGGAATTATGGGTGCCCACTACGAGCAGTACTTC. Its translation: CASSSGIMGAHYEQYF. This chain uses TRBV13 with TRBJ2-7; no definite D call. The V and J ends lost 6 bases and 3 bases respectively, with 21 bases between them. Looked up from germline, CDR1 is PRHDT and CDR2 is FYEKMQ (reference sequence). This CDR3 region has 16 residues.

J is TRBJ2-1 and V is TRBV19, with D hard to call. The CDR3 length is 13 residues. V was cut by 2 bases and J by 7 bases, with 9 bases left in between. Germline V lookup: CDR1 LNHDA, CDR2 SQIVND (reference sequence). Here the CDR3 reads CASSIRFTNEQFF. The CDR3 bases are TGTGCCAGTAGTATAAGGTTTACGAATGAGCAGTTCTTC. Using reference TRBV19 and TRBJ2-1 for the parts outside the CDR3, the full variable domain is DGGITQSPKYLFRKEGQNVTLSCEQNLNHDAMYWYRQDPGQGLRLIYYSQIVNDFQKGDIAEGYSVSREKKESFPLTVTSAQKNPTAFYLCASSIRFTNEQFFGPGTRLTVL.

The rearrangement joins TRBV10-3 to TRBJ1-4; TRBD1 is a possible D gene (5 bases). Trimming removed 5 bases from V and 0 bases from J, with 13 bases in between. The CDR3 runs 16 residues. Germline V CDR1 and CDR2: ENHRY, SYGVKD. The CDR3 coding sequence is TGTGCCATCAGTCCCCAATGGGGCACAACTAATGAAAAACTGTTTTTT. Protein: CAISPQWGTTNEKLFF.

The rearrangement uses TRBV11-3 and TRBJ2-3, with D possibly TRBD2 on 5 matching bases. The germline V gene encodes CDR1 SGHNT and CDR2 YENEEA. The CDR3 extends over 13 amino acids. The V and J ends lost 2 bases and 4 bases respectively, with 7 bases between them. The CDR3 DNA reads TGTGCCAGCAGCTTACGGGGTCCAGATACGCAGTATTTT. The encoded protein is CASSLRGPDTQYF.

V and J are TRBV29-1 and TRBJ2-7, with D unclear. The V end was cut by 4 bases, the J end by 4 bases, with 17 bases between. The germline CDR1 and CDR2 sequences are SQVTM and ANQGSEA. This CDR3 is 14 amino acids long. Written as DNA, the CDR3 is TGCAGCGTTGGATCGCAGGTGCCGGGTTACGAGCAGTACTTC. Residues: CSVGSQVPGYEQYF.

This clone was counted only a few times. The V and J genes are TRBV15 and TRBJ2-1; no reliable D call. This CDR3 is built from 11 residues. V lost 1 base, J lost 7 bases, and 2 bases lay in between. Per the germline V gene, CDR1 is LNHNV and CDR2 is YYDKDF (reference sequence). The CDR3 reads CATSRVNEQFF. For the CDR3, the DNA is TGTGCCACCAGCAGAGTGAATGAGCAGTTCTTC.

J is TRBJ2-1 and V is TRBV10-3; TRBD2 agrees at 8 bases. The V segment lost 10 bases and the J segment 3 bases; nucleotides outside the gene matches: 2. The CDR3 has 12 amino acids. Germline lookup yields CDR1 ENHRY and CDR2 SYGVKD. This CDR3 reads CATGGFYNEQFF. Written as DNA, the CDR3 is TGTGCCACGGGAGGGTTCTACAATGAGCAGTTCTTC.

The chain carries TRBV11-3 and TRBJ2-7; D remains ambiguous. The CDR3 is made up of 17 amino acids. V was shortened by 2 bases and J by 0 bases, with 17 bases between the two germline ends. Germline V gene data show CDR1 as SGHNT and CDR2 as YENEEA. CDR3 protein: CASSLSIGRPSSYEQYF. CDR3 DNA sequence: TGTGCCAGCAGCTTAAGTATCGGACGCCCGAGCTCCTACGAGCAGTACTTC.

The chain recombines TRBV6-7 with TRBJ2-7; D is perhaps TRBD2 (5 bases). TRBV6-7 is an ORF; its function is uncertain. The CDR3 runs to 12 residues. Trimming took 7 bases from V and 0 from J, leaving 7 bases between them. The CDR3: CASTGSSYEQYF. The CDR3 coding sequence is TGTGCCAGCACGGGGAGCTCCTACGAGCAGTACTTC.